This T cell receptor (beta chain) comes out of a study of T-cell reconstitution after alpha-beta-depleted transplantation in children. V shed 2 bases and J shed 5 bases, with 9 bases lying between them. The germline CDR1 and CDR2 sequences are SQVTM and ANQGSEA. This CDR3 is 13 amino acids long. TCRbeta library construction was performed incorporating unique molecular identifiers. TCRdb passed the PCR reads through MiXCR, listing each CDR3 protein once. The sample yields a few hundred thousand distinct CDR3 sequences, 10% seen once. This chain links TRBV29-1 with TRBJ2-2; D remains ambiguous. The sequencing here drew on PBMCs from the stem cell graft donor, taken from the stem cell graft. This TCR was sampled from a human donor who donated a stem cell graft to a child with acute lymphoblastic leukemia. The CDR3 DNA sequence: TGCAGCGTTGAACTCAGGAGAACCGGGGAGCTGTTTTTT. It codes for CSVELRRTGELFF.